This passage covers 8 T cell receptor beta chains from one sample sequenced in a study of blood T cell repertoires in COVID-19. TCRdb's copy holds only in-frame clones and misses some; the assay was immunoSEQ multiplex PCR. This sample has about 80,000 clones, with approximately 76% found just once. What was sequenced was peripheral blood. The receptor source for this set is a man aged 70-80 years with active or convalescent COVID-19.

The CDR3 protein is CSVEDQVAVRGDYGYTF. DNA for the CDR3: TGCAGCGTTGAAGATCAAGTAGCGGTTCGGGGAGACTATGGCTACACCTTC. The chain couples TRBV29-1 to TRBJ1-2; D remains ambiguous. CDR3 length: 17 residues. The V end was cut by 0 bases, the J end by 3 bases, with 20 bases between. CDR1 and CDR2 (germline): SQVTM, ANQGSEA.

This clone was picked up one time. This rearrangement joins TRBV5-1 to TRBJ2-3; TRBD1 agrees at 7 bases. The CDR3 has 14 amino acids. Per the germline V gene, CDR1 is SGHRS and CDR2 is YFSETQ. V lost 4 bases, J lost 10 bases, and 12 bases stayed unmatched. The chain's CDR3 is CASSEGNRGVAQYF. The CDR3 region has the DNA TGCGCCAGCAGCGAAGGGAACAGGGGAGTTGCGCAGTATTTT.

As concerns this clone: Other DNA variants within this sample encode the same CDR3. V is TRBV5-1 and J is TRBJ2-5; D gene ambiguous. The V gene's germline CDR1 is SGHRS and CDR2 YFSETQ. V was trimmed by 0 bases and J by 3 bases, leaving 6 bases between them. The CDR3 covers 13 residues. Written as DNA, the CDR3 is TGCGCCAGCAGCTTGGTCCTTGAAGAGACCCAGTACTTC. Its protein product is CASSLVLEETQYF.

This clone has a handful of counts. The J gene is TRBJ2-2, the V gene TRBV5-1, with 7 bases identical to TRBD1. CDR1 and CDR2 from the germline V gene are SGHRS and YFSETQ. The V gene end was trimmed by 5 bases and the J gene end by 6 bases; junction bases not matched to a gene: 13. The CDR3 loop spans 16 amino acids. In DNA form, the CDR3 reads TGCGCCAGCAGTGGCGTGCTAGGGGGCCCCTCCGGGGAGCTGTTTTTT. Its translation: CASSGVLGGPSGELFF. Filled out from reference TRBV5-1 and TRBJ2-2, the complete variable domain reads KAGVTQTPRYLIKTRGQQVTLSCSPISGHRSVSWYQQTPGQGLQFLFEYFSETQRNKGNFPGRFSGRQFSNSRSEMNVSTLELGDSALYLCASSGVLGGPSGELFFGEGSRLTVL.

The CDR3 region has the DNA TGTGCCAGCAGCGGGACAGGGGAAAGCCAGTACTTC. Residues: CASSGTGESQYF. V gene TRBV7-8 combines with J gene TRBJ2-5; TRBD1 matches at 10 bases. Unmatched junction bases numbered 4, after V lost 5 bases and J lost 10 bases. This CDR3 has 12 amino acids. The germline CDR1 and CDR2 sequences are SGHVS and FQNEAQ.

The V gene is TRBV6-7, the J gene TRBJ2-7; a weak D match, TRBD1 (5 bases). TRBV6-7 is given ORF status, its function remaining uncertain. V gave up 7 bases and J gave up 12 bases, with 7 bases separating them. This CDR3 has 8 residues. This CDR3 reads CASTRGYF. The CDR3 DNA is TGTGCCAGCACAAGGGGGTACTTC.

This rearrangement joins TRBV24-1 to TRBJ2-3, with D perhaps matching TRBD1 (6 bases). The germline V gene encodes CDR1 KGHDR and CDR2 SFDVKD. The CDR3 extends over 13 amino acids. Trimming pared 7 bases from V and 14 bases from J, leaving 21 bases between. The CDR3 loop reads CATRGAHPSRPYF. CDR3 nucleotide sequence: TGTGCCACCAGGGGGGCCCACCCATCTCGTCCGTATTTT.

The gene calls are TRBV4-1 and TRBJ2-1; 11 bases are a match to TRBD2. Trimming at V came to 0 bases and at J to 4 bases, leaving 8 bases not matched to a gene. Germline assignment: CDR1 MGHRA and CDR2 YSYEKL. The CDR3 spans 18 residues. DNA for the CDR3: TGCGCCAGCAGCCAAGAACAAAGGACTAGCGGGTGGTACAATGAGCAGTTCTTC. It specifies CASSQEQRTSGWYNEQFF.